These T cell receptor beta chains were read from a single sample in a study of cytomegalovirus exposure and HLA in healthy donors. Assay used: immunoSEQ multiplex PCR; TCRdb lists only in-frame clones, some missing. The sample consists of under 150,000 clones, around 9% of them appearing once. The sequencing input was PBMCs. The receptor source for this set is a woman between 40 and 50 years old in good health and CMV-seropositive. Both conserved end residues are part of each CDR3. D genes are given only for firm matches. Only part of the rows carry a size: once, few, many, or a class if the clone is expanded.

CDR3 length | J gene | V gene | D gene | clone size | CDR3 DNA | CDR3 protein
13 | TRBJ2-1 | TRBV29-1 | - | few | TGCAGCGTTGGGGACACCTTTAACGATGAGCAGTTCTTC | CSVGDTFNDEQFF
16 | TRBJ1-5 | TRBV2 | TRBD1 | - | TGTGCCAGCAGTGAAGACAGGGGCTGGGGCAATCAGCCCCAGCATTTT | CASSEDRGWGNQPQHF
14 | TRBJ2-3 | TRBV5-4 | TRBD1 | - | TGTGCCAGCAGCCCCGGACAGGGAGGAGATACGCAGTATTTT | CASSPGQGGDTQYF
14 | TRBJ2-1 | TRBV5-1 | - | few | TGCGCCAGCAGCTTGGCATTAGATTACAATGAGCAGTTCTTC | CASSLALDYNEQFF
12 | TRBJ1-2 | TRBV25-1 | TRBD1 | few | TGTGCCAGCGGGGACAGGGTAAATGGCTACACCTTC | CASGDRVNGYTF
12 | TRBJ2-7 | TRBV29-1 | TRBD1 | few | TGCAGCGCGTCGAGACAGGGGAGCGAGCAGTACTTC | CSASRQGSEQYF
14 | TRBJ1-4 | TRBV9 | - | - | TGTGCCAGCAGCGTGGGGGGGAGGGCGGAAAAACTGTTTTTT | CASSVGGRAEKLFF
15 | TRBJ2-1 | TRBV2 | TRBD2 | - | TGTGCCAGCAGTGGGGGACTAGCGGAATACAATGAGCAGTTCTTC | CASSGGLAEYNEQFF
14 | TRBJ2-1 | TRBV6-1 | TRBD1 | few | TGTGCCAGCAGAGGGACAGGCCCTTACAATGAGCAGTTCTTC | CASRGTGPYNEQFF
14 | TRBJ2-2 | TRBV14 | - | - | TGTGCCAGCAGCCACCTCCCTAGGTCCGGGGAGCTGTTTTTT | CASSHLPRSGELFF
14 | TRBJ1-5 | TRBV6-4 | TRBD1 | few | TGTGCCAGCAGGAGACAGGGAAACAATCAGCCCCAGCATTTT | CASRRQGNNQPQHF
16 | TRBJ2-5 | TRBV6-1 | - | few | TGTGCCAGCAGTGAATGGGTCTCCTTGGGGGCGGAGACCCAGTACTTC | CASSEWVSLGAETQYF
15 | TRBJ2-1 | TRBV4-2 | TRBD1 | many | TGTGCCAGCAGCCTAGGACAGGGACCTTACAATGAGCAGTTCTTC | CASSLGQGPYNEQFF
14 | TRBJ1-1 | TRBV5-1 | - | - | TGCGCCAGCAGGAGTCTTACAGGGAACACTGAAGCTTTCTTT | CASRSLTGNTEAFF
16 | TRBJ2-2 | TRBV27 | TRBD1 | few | TGTGCCAGCAGTTTTAGCCGGGACAGGGGTTCTAAGGGGCTGTTTTTT | CASSFSRDRGSKGLFF
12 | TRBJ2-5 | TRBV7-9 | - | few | TGTGCCAGCAGCAGGGACACCGAGACCCAGTACTTC | CASSRDTETQYF
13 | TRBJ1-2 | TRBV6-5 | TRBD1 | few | TGTGCCTGTGGACAGGGTGGAACTTATGGCTACACCTTC | CACGQGGTYGYTF
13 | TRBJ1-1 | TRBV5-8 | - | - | TGTGCCAGCAGCCGCGGCGGAAACACTGAAGCTTTCTTT | CASSRGGNTEAFF
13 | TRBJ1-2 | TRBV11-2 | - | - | TGTGCCAGCAGCCCCGGGATCCGCTATGGCTACACCTTC | CASSPGIRYGYTF